Below, 8 T cell receptor beta chains from the same sample are listed, as sequenced in a study of shared clonotypes between healthy human individuals. Produced via immunoSEQ multiplex PCR; TCRdb's table is partial and in-frame only. The sample holds hundreds of thousands of clones, about four fifths seen once. Sequencing was performed on PBMCs. These receptors came from a woman aged 40 to 49 in good health. Some clones in this sample may be carry-over from other donors' samples.

The rearrangement uses TRBV11-2 and TRBJ1-2; 11 bases match TRBD1. Looked up from germline, CDR1 is SGHAT and CDR2 is FQNNGV. This CDR3 is 15 amino acids long. After removal of 0 bases from V and 7 bases from J, the junction contained 4 bases not matched to a gene. CDR3 loop: CASSLDWTGGLGYTF. In DNA form, the CDR3 reads TGTGCCAGCAGCTTAGATTGGACAGGGGGCCTTGGCTACACCTTC.

V is TRBV19 and J is TRBJ2-7, with D maybe TRBD1 (6 bases). The V and J ends lost 5 bases and 2 bases respectively, with 16 bases between them. Per the germline V gene, CDR1 is LNHDA and CDR2 is SQIVND (reference sequence). The CDR3 contains 15 residues. The CDR3, as DNA: TGTGCCAGTAGTGTAACAGGGTCAAGCCCCTACGAGCAGTACTTC. Translated, it gives CASSVTGSSPYEQYF.

The chain couples TRBV6-6 to TRBJ2-5, with 7 positions matching TRBD2. The length of the CDR3 is 14 residues. The V gene's germline CDR1 is MNHNY and CDR2 SVGAGI (reference sequence). J was trimmed by 3 bases and V by 4 bases; bases with no gene match: 5. CDR3: CASSLGGREETQYF. The CDR3 bases are TGTGCCAGCAGTTTGGGAGGGCGGGAAGAGACCCAGTACTTC.

The chain couples TRBV5-1 to TRBJ2-7; D may correspond to TRBD1 or TRBD2 (5 bases each). The ends were cut back, 4 bases at V and 4 bases at J, with 15 bases in the middle. This CDR3 has 14 residues. The germline V gene encodes CDR1 SGHRS and CDR2 YFSETQ. CDR3 bases: TGCGCCAGCAGCCCCCCAGGGACGCATTACGAGCAGTACTTC. Its protein product is CASSPPGTHYEQYF.

This clone has a handful of counts. The chain is built from TRBV9 and TRBJ1-1; 7 nucleotides agree with TRBD1. The CDR3 spans 15 residues. Germline V gives CDR1 SGDLS, CDR2 YYNGEE. Trimming removed 4 bases from V and 2 bases from J; junction bases left unmatched: 8. CDR3 nucleotides: TGTGCCAGCAGCCCAGTAGACAGGGAAAACACTGAAGCTTTCTTT. It codes for CASSPVDRENTEAFF.

The J gene is TRBJ2-3, the V gene TRBV7-3, with D possibly being TRBD1 or TRBD2 (5 bases each). The length of the CDR3 is 15 residues. V lost 5 bases and J lost 1, with 13 bases in between. Germline V CDR1 and CDR2: SGHTA, FQGTGA. For the CDR3, the DNA is TGTGCCAGCAGCCCCGGGACGTTCGGCACAGATACGCAGTATTTT. Translated: CASSPGTFGTDTQYF.

Of note for this clone: Other nucleotide sequences from this sample produce the same CDR3. The V call is TRBV27, the J call TRBJ2-1; D unclear. In germline, CDR1 is MNHEY, CDR2 SMNVEV (reference sequence). Trimming cost V 3 bases and J 0 bases, with 6 bases left between them. The CDR3 is 14 amino acids. Here the CDR3 reads CASSFRSSYNEQFF. DNA of the CDR3: TGTGCCAGCAGTTTCCGGAGCTCCTACAATGAGCAGTTCTTC.

As concerns this clone: A read error is the likely source, as a far larger clone sits one nucleotide away. This sample also contains other DNA sequences that code for the same CDR3. This chain joins TRBV4-1 and TRBJ2-1, with TRBD2 matching over 10 bases. The V segment lost 2 bases and the J segment 4 bases; nucleotides outside the gene matches: 2. The CDR3 loop spans 15 amino acids. Germline-derived CDR1 and CDR2 are MGHRA and YSYEKL. CDR3 protein: CASSQPSGGYNEQFF. The CDR3 DNA sequence: TGCGCCAGCAGCCAACCTAGCGGGGGTTACAATGAGCAGTTCTTC.